A selection of T cell receptor beta chains follows, all from one sample in a study of identical twins. TCRdb recomputed calls from the 5' RACE reads with MiXCR, one row per CDR3 protein. The sample shows around 250,000 distinct CDR3 sequences, around 8.8% of them seen only once. Separately, the same data were catalogued under a study of yellow fever vaccine responses in identical twins.

The sequencing input was CD8+ T cells sorted from blood. Every receptor here comes from a woman between 18 and 30 years old in good health. CDR3s include the opening cysteine and the closing phenylalanine or tryptophan. The D gene is left open where the match is weak. Clone size is not always given. Where it is, it says once, few, many or a class for expanded clones.

d_call	cdr3_length	v_call	clone_size	j_call	cdr3_aa	cdr3_nt
TRBD2	14	TRBV6-2/TRBV6-3	few	TRBJ2-2	CASRRLAEVGELFF	TGTGCCAGCAGAAGACTAGCCGAAGTCGGGGAGCTGTTTTTT
-	14	TRBV25-1	-	TRBJ1-4	CASSEAATNEKLFF	TGTGCCAGCAGTGAAGCAGCAACTAATGAAAAACTGTTTTTT
-	14	TRBV27	few	TRBJ2-3	CASSSASRTDTQYF	TGTGCCAGCAGTTCGGCCTCTCGGACAGATACGCAGTATTTT
-	19	TRBV9	many	TRBJ2-3	CASSDHLLLASESTDTQYF	TGTGCCAGCAGCGACCACCTTTTATTAGCGAGCGAGTCCACAGATACGCAGTATTTT
-	13	TRBV6-1	few	TRBJ2-7	CASRGLGSYEQYF	TGTGCCAGCAGGGGGCTGGGGTCCTACGAGCAGTACTTC
-	16	TRBV28	-	TRBJ2-5	CASSSPRTEYQETQYF	TGTGCCAGCAGTTCCCCACGTACAGAGTACCAAGAGACCCAGTACTTC
-	15	TRBV4-2	few	TRBJ2-2	CASSQEHGRGGELFF	TGTGCCAGCAGCCAAGAACACGGGAGAGGGGGGGAGCTGTTTTTT
-	16	TRBV12-3/TRBV12-4	many	TRBJ2-3	CASSLLAAPSTDTQYF	TGTGCCAGCAGTTTACTGGCGGCCCCTAGCACAGATACGCAGTATTTT
TRBD2	14	TRBV29-1	many	TRBJ2-1	CSGRLAGSYNEQFF	TGCAGCGGGAGACTAGCGGGTTCATACAATGAGCAGTTCTTC
TRBD1	16	TRBV15	many	TRBJ2-1	CATSNLGTGADNEQFF	TGTGCCACCAGCAACCTAGGAACAGGGGCAGACAATGAGCAGTTCTTC
-	14	TRBV29-1	few	TRBJ2-2	CSVAGTSNTGELFF	TGCAGCGTTGCCGGGACTTCGAACACCGGGGAGCTGTTTTTT
TRBD2	15	TRBV9	few	TRBJ2-1	CASSVDGLAVNEQFF	TGTGCCAGCAGCGTAGACGGACTAGCCGTAAATGAGCAGTTCTTC
TRBD2	15	TRBV9	few	TRBJ2-3	CASSVEAAGTDTQYF	TGTGCCAGCAGCGTAGAGGCAGCGGGGACAGATACGCAGTATTTT